These T cell receptor beta chains were read from a single sample in a study of cytomegalovirus exposure and HLA in healthy donors. Some clones are missing from TCRdb's copy, which holds only in-frame ones; the method was immunoSEQ multiplex PCR. The repertoire has 250,000 or so clones, around nine tenths of them found once; the top ten carry 2.5% to 3%. Sequencing used PBMCs. The source is a man younger than 30 in good health and CMV-seronegative. Each CDR3 is given with its conserved first and last residue. A D gene is named only where the DNA matches it firmly. Only part of the rows carry a size: once, few, many, or a class if the clone is expanded.

>TRBV7-2|-|-|TRBJ2-7
CASSLKISAYEQYF
TGTGCCAGCAGCTTAAAGATTTCGGCCTACGAGCAGTACTTC
>TRBV4-1|-|TRBD1|TRBJ2-7
CASSQGPRTGLYEQYF
TGCGCCAGCAGCCAAGGACCTAGGACAGGGCTTTACGAGCAGTACTTC
>TRBV7-2|-|-|TRBJ1-5
CASSTAGQDQPQHF
TGTGCCAGCAGCACTGCAGGACAAGATCAGCCCCAGCATTTT
>TRBV2|-|TRBD1|TRBJ2-5
CASSLDRTGLVETQYF
TGTGCCAGCAGTCTAGATAGGACAGGGTTGGTGGAGACCCAGTACTTC
>TRBV6-6|-|TRBD1|TRBJ1-1
CASSGRDRRGTEAFF
TGTGCCAGCAGTGGGCGGGACAGGCGGGGCACTGAAGCTTTCTTT
>TRBV27|-|-|TRBJ2-1
CASSSADYLYNEQFF
TGTGCCAGCAGCTCAGCGGACTACCTGTACAATGAGCAGTTCTTC
>TRBV9|-|TRBD2|TRBJ2-5
CASSWGGQETQYF
TGTGCCAGCAGCTGGGGGGGGCAAGAGACCCAGTACTTC
>TRBV6-6|once|TRBD1|TRBJ1-5
CATSRTGEDNQPQHF
TGTGCCACTTCTCGGACAGGGGAGGACAATCAGCCCCAGCATTTT
>TRBV11-2|-|TRBD1|TRBJ2-1
CASSVRRGNFGNEQFF
TGTGCCAGCAGCGTCCGCAGGGGGAACTTTGGCAATGAGCAGTTCTTC
>TRBV6-1|-|TRBD2|TRBJ2-1
CASSARAGTYNEQFF
TGTGCCAGCAGTGCCCGAGCGGGGACCTACAATGAGCAGTTCTTC
>TRBV5-1|-|-|TRBJ2-3
CASSLAAGRADTQYF
TGCGCCAGCAGCTTGGCAGCGGGTCGGGCGGATACGCAGTATTTT
>TRBV9|-|TRBD2|TRBJ2-7
CASSVGASGSSNEQYF
TGTGCCAGCAGCGTAGGGGCTAGCGGGAGTTCCAACGAGCAGTACTTC
>TRBV11-2|-|-|TRBJ1-4
CASSLSTGNEKLFF
TGTGCCAGCAGCTTAAGCACCGGGAATGAAAAACTGTTTTTT
>TRBV6-5|once|-|TRBJ2-1
CASSYSLAGGRNEQFF
TGTGCCAGCAGTTACTCCCTAGCTGGGGGCCGCAATGAGCAGTTCTTC
>TRBV19|-|-|TRBJ1-5
CAGGQIFSNQPQHF
TGTGCCGGTGGGCAGATCTTTAGCAATCAGCCCCAGCATTTT
>TRBV6-5|-|-|TRBJ1-1
CASSYSTGHLRAFF
TGTGCCAGCAGTTACTCGACGGGACATCTCAGAGCTTTCTTT
>TRBV27|once|-|TRBJ1-5
CASRSFPGPQHF
TGTGCCAGCAGATCCTTTCCGGGGCCCCAGCATTTT
>TRBV29-1|-|-|TRBJ1-2
CSVDPGVQVLF
TGCAGCGTTGACCCAGGGGTTCAGGTCCTCTTC
>TRBV6-5|-|-|TRBJ2-7
CASSYTGEVSYEQYF
TGTGCCAGCAGTTACACGGGGGAGGTCTCCTACGAGCAGTACTTC
>TRBV28|-|TRBD1|TRBJ1-2
CASSRPGTGGEGYTF
TGTGCCAGCAGTAGACCCGGGACAGGGGGGGAGGGCTACACCTTC
>TRBV19|few|-|TRBJ1-1
CASSIGGVSTEAFF
TGTGCCAGTAGTATCGGGGGGGTGAGCACTGAAGCTTTCTTT
>TRBV5-4|-|-|TRBJ2-7
CASSLVGLGEQYF
TGTGCCAGCAGCCTCGTCGGGTTGGGCGAGCAGTACTTC
>TRBV4-3|-|-|TRBJ1-4
CASSQGDRLGIEKLFF
TGCGCCAGCAGCCAAGGAGACAGGCTAGGAATTGAAAAACTGTTTTTT
>TRBV28|-|TRBD1|TRBJ1-1
CASSLFGTAITEAFF
TGTGCCAGCAGTTTATTTGGGACAGCGATCACTGAAGCTTTCTTT
>TRBV4-3|-|-|TRBJ1-1
CASCLLGANTEAFF
TGCGCCAGCTGCCTTTTAGGGGCCAACACTGAAGCTTTCTTT
>TRBV7-9|once|-|TRBJ2-2
CASSFPGELFF
TGTGCCAGCAGCTTTCCTGGGGAGCTGTTTTTT
>TRBV7-9|-|TRBD2|TRBJ2-2
CASSTGTSLSELFF
TGTGCCAGCAGCACCGGGACTAGCCTCTCGGAGCTGTTTTTT